These 13 T cell receptor beta chains were sequenced from one sample in a study of OX40 agonist ivuxolimab in advanced cancers. Libraries were prepared by immunoSEQ multiplex PCR; TCRdb keeps only in-frame clonotypes and omits some of them. This table holds around 100,000 clones, roughly 90% found once. The sequencing used CD4+ or CD8+ T cells sorted from blood, collected in a trial of the OX40 agonist ivuxolimab. Every receptor here comes from an adult with an advanced solid tumor such as melanoma, head and neck, liver or kidney cancer.

This chain joins TRBV2 and TRBJ2-7, with a tentative D call TRBD2 (6 bases). V gave up 0 bases and J gave up 3 bases, with 9 bases separating them. The CDR3 runs to 14 residues. CDR1 is SNHLY and CDR2 is FYNNEI in the germline V gene. CDR3 sequence reads: CASSEASGGYEQYF. The CDR3 region has the DNA TGTGCCAGCAGTGAAGCTTCCGGGGGCTACGAGCAGTACTTC.

In nucleotides, the CDR3 is TGTGCCAGCTCACCAGGGACAGGGACAAAGATGAACACCGGGGAGCTGTTTTTT. As protein: CASSPGTGTKMNTGELFF. The chain carries TRBV18 and TRBJ2-2, with 9 bases lining up with TRBD1. There are 18 residues in the CDR3. V was clipped by 2 bases and J by 1 base; unmatched bases: 8. CDR1 is KGHSH, CDR2 LQKENI, per germline. The full variable domain, its missing parts supplied by reference TRBV18 and TRBJ2-2, is NAGVMQNPRHLVRRRGQEARLRCSPMKGHSHVYWYRQLPEEGLKFMVYLQKENIIDESGMPKERFSAEFPKEGPSILRIQQVVRGDSAAYFCASSPGTGTKMNTGELFFGEGSRLTVL.

The chain joins TRBV2 to TRBJ1-5, with TRBD1 matching over 7 bases. Trimming at V came to 5 bases and at J to 4 bases, leaving 2 bases not matched to a gene. The CDR3 is 13 amino acids. Germline V gene data show CDR1 as SNHLY and CDR2 as FYNNEI. The chain's CDR3 is CASSLDRNQPQHF. The CDR3 nucleotides are TGTGCCAGCAGTTTGGACAGGAATCAGCCCCAGCATTTT.

The chain is built from TRBV28 and TRBJ2-7; TRBD1 might be the D (7 bases). The CDR3 covers 15 residues. The V end lost 6 bases, the J end lost 4 bases, and 19 bases lay between the germline ends. From germline, CDR1 is MDHEN and CDR2 SYDVKM. CDR3 residues: CASRGTAKGGYEQYF. The CDR3 nucleotides read TGTGCCAGCAGGGGGACAGCCAAGGGGGGTTACGAGCAGTACTTC. Complete variable domain (other parts from reference TRBV28 and TRBJ2-7): DVKVTQSSRYLVKRTGEKVFLECVQDMDHENMFWYRQDPGLGLRLIYFSYDVKMKEKGDIPEGYSVSREKKERFSLILESASTNQTSMYLCASRGTAKGGYEQYFGPGTRLTVT.

CDR3 nucleotide sequence: TGTGCCTGGAGGGCGACTAGCGGGATGTTCTACACAGATACGCAGTATTTT. Protein: CAWRATSGMFYTDTQYF. V usage is TRBV30 and J usage is TRBJ2-3, with 11 bases identical to TRBD2. CDR3 length: 17 residues. Trimming removed 3 bases from V and 2 bases from J; junction bases left unmatched: 10. Per the germline V gene, CDR1 is GTSNPN and CDR2 is SVGIG (reference sequence).

The table lists this clone with a count of one. This chain uses TRBV5-8 with TRBJ1-5, with D unresolved. Germline loops: CDR1 SGHTS, CDR2 YDEGEE. The CDR3 has 18 residues. The germline V and J ends were trimmed by 0 bases and 3 bases, with 19 bases remaining between them. Written as DNA, the CDR3 is TGTGCCAGCAGCTTGGAGCGGGGAGGGCGTTATGTCAATCAGCCCCAGCATTTT. This translates into CASSLERGGRYVNQPQHF.

J is TRBJ1-5 and V is TRBV19; TRBD1 matches at 7 bases. The germline gives CDR1 LNHDA, CDR2 SQIVND (reference sequence). J was trimmed by 2 bases and V by 6 bases; bases with no gene match: 10. The CDR3 runs 16 residues. Here the CDR3 DNA reads TGTGCCAGTAGCCCCTTAACAGGGGTGGGCAATCAGCCCCAGCATTTT. Translating it yields CASSPLTGVGNQPQHF.

The chain couples TRBV7-6 to TRBJ1-5; D is uncertain. V was trimmed by 5 bases and J by 7 bases, leaving 18 bases between them. CDR3 length: 15 residues. The V gene's germline CDR1 is SGHVS and CDR2 FNYEAQ. The DNA of the CDR3 is TGTGCCAGCAGCATTTCGCCCGCCTCTGAGCAGCCCCAGCATTTT. Its translation is CASSISPASEQPQHF.

The chain combines TRBV28 with TRBJ1-5; no reliable D call. The CDR3 totals 15 residues. Germline CDR1 is MDHEN and CDR2 is SYDVKM. Trimming took off 4 bases at V and 1 base at J, with 11 bases between the two ends. The CDR3 here is CASSSIRGSNQPQHF. The CDR3 nucleotides are TGTGCCAGCAGTTCAATCCGGGGAAGCAATCAGCCCCAGCATTTT.

V is TRBV4-1 and J is TRBJ1-5, with TRBD1 identical over 10 bases. Germline assignment: CDR1 MGHRA and CDR2 YSYEKL. V lost 1 base to trimming and J lost 5 bases; unmatched junction nucleotides: 5. There are 16 residues in the CDR3. CDR3 sequence reads: CASSQAGTGVDQPQHF. CDR3 sequence (DNA): TGCGCCAGCAGCCAAGCTGGGACAGGGGTAGATCAGCCCCAGCATTTT.

In this sample, this clone turned up once. The chain combines TRBV7-2 with TRBJ2-1; D perhaps matches TRBD1 (5 bases). V lost 7 bases and J lost 4, with 11 bases in between. This CDR3 has 13 residues. Germline assignment: CDR1 SGHTA and CDR2 FQGNSA. The CDR3 is CASTRDSYNEQFF. The CDR3 coding sequence is TGTGCCAGCACCAGGGATTCTTACAATGAGCAGTTCTTC.

The rearrangement joins TRBV28 to TRBJ2-3; TRBD2 matches at 8 bases. Germline V gives CDR1 MDHEN, CDR2 SYDVKM. The ends lost 5 bases at V and 0 bases at J; junction bases unmatched: 7. There are 16 residues in the CDR3. The CDR3 DNA reads as TGTGCCAGCAGTCCCCATCTAGCGGGCAGCACAGATACGCAGTATTTT. This gives the protein CASSPHLAGSTDTQYF.

The chain joins TRBV19 to TRBJ1-3; TRBD1 is a possible D gene (5 bases). CDR1 is LNHDA, CDR2 SQIVND, per germline (reference sequence). The CDR3 is 15 amino acids. V lost 4 bases, J lost 4 bases, and 14 bases lay in between. The CDR3 DNA sequence: TGTGCCAGTAGTAAACAGGTTCCGGGAGGAAACACCATATATTTT. It is translated as CASSKQVPGGNTIYF.